The subject of this entry is one T cell receptor beta chain. The sample originates from a study of identical twins. Trimming left V 8 bases short and J 2 bases short, with 10 bases between. The CDR3 has 12 residues. In germline, CDR1 is LGHDT, CDR2 YNNKEL (reference sequence). TCRdb independently ran MiXCR on the 5' RACE reads; one entry per CDR3 protein. The sample has roughly 1,500,000 distinct CDR3 sequences; about 32% are singletons. This clonotype was sampled from a newborn girl in good health. The sequencing sample was made of cord blood. The chain combines TRBV3-1 with TRBJ2-7; D might be TRBD2 (5 bases). The CDR3: CASLSGTYEQYF. The CDR3 region has the DNA TGTGCCAGCCTGTCGGGAACCTACGAGCAGTACTTC.